This TCR beta chain was sequenced for a study of regulatory T cells in long-lasting Graves disease. Arm-PCR with iRepertoire HTBI primers amplified the CDR3 regions for these TCR beta libraries. Each CDR3 protein is one row after TCRdb ran MiXCR on the multiplex PCR reads. In the table there are 350,000 to 500,000 distinct CDR3 sequences, around 13% of which are singletons. Time point: newly diagnosed GD, antithyroid drugs for less than 3 months. Isolated PBMC RNA provided the starting material for the TCR library. Germline lookup yields CDR1 MGHRA and CDR2 YSYEKL. The length of the CDR3 is 16 residues. With 5 bases removed from V and 0 bases from J, the gap between germline ends came to 16 bases. The sample was also linked to a second study, of T cells in Graves' hyperthyroidism and ophthalmopathy.

This sequence originates from a woman between 50 and 59 years old with Graves disease. The J gene is TRBJ1-1, the V gene TRBV4-1, with D possibly being TRBD1 (5 bases). Sequenced material: peripheral blood mononuclear cells (PBMCs), taken at new diagnosis, from a patient treated with antithyroid drugs. As DNA, the CDR3 is TGCGCCAGCAGCTTGTCTCGGGACCCCATGAACACTGAAGCTTTCTTT. Its translation is CASSLSRDPMNTEAFF.